The entry below gives a single T cell receptor beta chain sequence along with its context. The antigen is not known. The same CDR3 arises from other DNA sequences in this sample as well. Clones were read by immunoSEQ multiplex PCR, and TCRdb kept only the in-frame ones, dropping some. This sample has about 27,000 clones, with approximately 80% found just once. The CDR3 is 14 amino acids. The V end lost 2 bases, the J end lost 3 bases, and 11 bases lay between the germline ends. CDR1 and CDR2 from the germline V gene are KGHSH and LQKENI. Every patient was affected by relapse after autologous stem cell transplantation, while exposure to brentuximab vedotin was not uniform. Negative magnetic selection isolated CD4+ T cells from thawed PBMCs. This sample stems from a study of PD-1 blockade in classical Hodgkin lymphoma. Notes on the study in general: Significantly greater TCR diversity emerged by C4D1 in CD4+ cells but not CD8+ cells.

This TCR was sampled from a human donor with classical Hodgkin lymphoma. The J gene is TRBJ2-7, the V gene TRBV18; D assignment may be TRBD1 or TRBD2 (5 bases each). Source: CD4+ T cells from blood, taken at baseline. The CDR3 region has the DNA TGTGCCAGCTCACCAGGTCGGGACCGCTACGAGCAGTACTTC. Residues: CASSPGRDRYEQYF.